What follows are 28 T cell receptor beta chains derived from one specimen sequenced in a study of cytomegalovirus exposure and HLA in healthy donors. The data were produced by immunoSEQ multiplex PCR, yet TCRdb's version contains in-frame clones alone and is incomplete. The top ten hold 1.7% of the sample, which has 100,000 to 150,000 clones, around 95% seen once. Source material: PBMCs. All receptors come from a man aged 18 to 30 in good health and CMV-seronegative.

In DNA form, the CDR3 reads TGCGCCAGCAGCTCCAGGGCCGGGGAGCTGTTTTTT. This encodes CASSSRAGELFF. The chain is built from TRBV5-1 and TRBJ2-2, with D possibly being TRBD1 (5 bases). The CDR3 spans 12 residues. Germline V CDR1 and CDR2: SGHRS, YFSETQ. The germline V and J ends were trimmed by 3 bases and 6 bases, with 6 bases remaining between them.

V and J are TRBV7-3 and TRBJ1-2, with D uncertain. Per the germline V gene, CDR1 is SGHTA and CDR2 is FQGTGA. This CDR3 has 10 amino acids. Deletions cut 8 bases from V and 7 bases from J, with 8 bases between. The CDR3 spells CASPPTGYTF. In nucleotides, the CDR3 is TGTGCCAGCCCACCTACTGGCTACACCTTC.

This clone was picked up one time. This rearrangement joins TRBV27 to TRBJ2-1; 8 positions match TRBD2. The CDR3 covers 14 residues. The junction had 11 bases not matched to a gene; V was cut back by 4 bases and J by 12 bases. From germline, CDR1 is MNHEY and CDR2 SMNVEV (reference sequence). The CDR3 nucleotides are TGTGCCAGCAGTTGGGCTAGCGGGCTACGGTGGCAGTTCTTC. Translated: CASSWASGLRWQFF.

CDR3 bases: TGTGCCAGCAGCGTAGGTCCCCTAGCGGGAGGATCCAACGAGCAGTACTTC. It translates to CASSVGPLAGGSNEQYF. This chain links TRBV9 with TRBJ2-7; 11 bases map to TRBD2. This CDR3 spans 17 amino acids. The trim removed 0 bases at V and 5 bases at J, leaving 10 bases unmatched. CDR1 is SGDLS, CDR2 YYNGEE, per germline.

The chain recombines TRBV11-1 with TRBJ2-1; the D gene is possibly TRBD2 (6 bases). CDR3 size: 15 residues. The V end was cut by 5 bases, the J end by 0 bases, with 11 bases between. Germline lookup yields CDR1 SGHAT and CDR2 FQDESV (reference sequence). DNA for the CDR3: TGTGCCAGCAGCCCTAGCGTGGACTCCTACAATGAGCAGTTCTTC. This encodes CASSPSVDSYNEQFF.

This chain connects TRBV7-9 to TRBJ2-7; D remains unclear. The CDR3 runs 16 residues. Trimming left V 3 bases short and J 1 base short, with 16 bases between. Germline CDR1 reads SEHNR; CDR2 reads FQNEAQ (reference sequence). The CDR3 sequence: CASSFPEVDPSYEQYF. Here the CDR3 DNA reads TGTGCCAGCAGCTTCCCTGAGGTAGACCCGTCCTACGAGCAGTACTTC. Full variable domain (rest looked up from reference TRBV7-9 and TRBJ2-7): DTGVSQNPRHKITKRGQNVTFRCDPISEHNRLYWYRQTLGQGPEFLTYFQNEAQLEKSRLLSDRFSAERPKGSFSTLEIQRTEQGDSAMYLCASSFPEVDPSYEQYFGPGTRLTVT.

V and J are TRBV27 and TRBJ1-5, with D unresolved. With 0 bases removed from V and 1 base from J, the gap between germline ends came to 7 bases. Germline lookup yields CDR1 MNHEY and CDR2 SMNVEV (reference sequence). The length of the CDR3 is 15 residues. The CDR3 is CASSLSRSSNQPQHF. CDR3 DNA: TGTGCCAGCAGTTTATCGCGGTCGAGCAATCAGCCCCAGCATTTT.

The chain has TRBV18 and TRBJ1-1; weak D call: TRBD1 (5 bases). The CDR3 contains 14 residues. Trimming stripped 3 bases from V and 4 bases from J, with 12 bases between. Germline lookup yields CDR1 KGHSH and CDR2 LQKENI. In nucleotides, the CDR3 is TGTGCCAGCTCACCGGTCAGGGCCGGCACTGAAGCTTTCTTT. Amino acids: CASSPVRAGTEAFF.

The V and J genes are TRBV7-6 and TRBJ1-1, with TRBD1 as a possible D gene (5 bases). CDR1 and CDR2 (germline): SGHVS, FNYEAQ. The CDR3 spans 15 residues. V lost 5 bases, J lost 1 base, and 14 bases lay in between. CDR3 sequence (DNA): TGTGCCAGCAGCGCCGCGGGACCCTCGAACACTGAAGCTTTCTTT. Residues: CASSAAGPSNTEAFF.

The rearrangement links TRBV6-1 to TRBJ2-1; D remains unclear. Trimming shortened V by 8 bases and J by 0 bases, and 11 bases separated the two germline ends. Germline V lookup: CDR1 MNHNS, CDR2 SASEGT. The CDR3 consists of 14 residues. Here the CDR3 reads CASERPSSYNEQFF. In DNA form, the CDR3 reads TGTGCCAGCGAGCGCCCATCCTCCTACAATGAGCAGTTCTTC.

The chain is built from TRBV18 and TRBJ1-1; D possibly corresponds to TRBD1 (5 bases). Germline loops: CDR1 KGHSH, CDR2 LQKENI. The CDR3 contains 13 residues. V gave up 4 bases and J gave up 4 bases, with 10 bases separating them. The CDR3 nucleotides read TGTGCCAGCTCACTGGGGCCTGGCACTGAAGCTTTCTTT. This sequence encodes CASSLGPGTEAFF.

To note about this clone: The sample has other DNA sequences that encode this CDR3 too. The chain combines TRBV7-9 with TRBJ2-7, with TRBD1 matching over 7 bases. Germline assignment: CDR1 SEHNR and CDR2 FQNEAQ (reference sequence). CDR3 size: 14 residues. V was clipped by 3 bases and J by 2 bases; unmatched bases: 4. CDR3: CASSFRDSPYEQYF. CDR3 in DNA: TGTGCCAGCAGCTTCAGGGACAGCCCCTACGAGCAGTACTTC.

V usage is TRBV28 and J usage is TRBJ1-3, with 10 bases fitting TRBD1. The CDR3 consists of 15 residues. The junction had 7 bases not matched to a gene; V was cut back by 3 bases and J by 8 bases. Germline V gene lookup returns CDR1 MDHEN and CDR2 SYDVKM. DNA for the CDR3: TGTGCCAGCAGTTTCGGACAGGGGGTGATAGACACCATATATTTT. Protein: CASSFGQGVIDTIYF. The full variable domain, with the rest looked up from reference TRBV28 and TRBJ1-3, is DVKVTQSSRYLVKRTGEKVFLECVQDMDHENMFWYRQDPGLGLRLIYFSYDVKMKEKGDIPEGYSVSREKKERFSLILESASTNQTSMYLCASSFGQGVIDTIYFGEGSWLTVV.

V and J are TRBV5-4 and TRBJ2-5, with no clear D. The V gene's germline CDR1 is SGHNT and CDR2 YYREEE (reference sequence). The CDR3 loop spans 13 amino acids. The ends were cut back, 2 bases at V and 5 bases at J, with 10 bases in the middle. The CDR3 bases are TGTGCCAGCAGCTTTCTGGCCCAGGAGACCCAGTACTTC. Its translation is CASSFLAQETQYF. The full variable domain, completed using reference TRBV5-4 and TRBJ2-5, is ETGVTQSPTHLIKTRGQQVTLRCSSQSGHNTVSWYQQALGQGPQFIFQYYREEENGRGNFPPRFSGLQFPNYSSELNVNALELDDSALYLCASSFLAQETQYFGPGTRLLVL.

V usage is TRBV11-3 and J usage is TRBJ2-7, with D possibly matching TRBD1 (6 bases). Germline CDR1 SGHNT, CDR2 YENEEA. This CDR3 has 14 amino acids. V was pared by 5 bases and J by 3 bases, with 14 bases between. CDR3 bases: TGTGCCAGCAGCAGATCGGGGACATACTACGAGCAGTACTTC. Its protein is CASSRSGTYYEQYF.

This sequence joins TRBV7-2 and TRBJ1-2; TRBD1 might be the D (6 bases). Germline CDR1 reads SGHTA; CDR2 reads FQGNSA. V was cut by 2 bases and J by 4 bases, with 14 bases left in between. The CDR3 is 15 residues long. The CDR3 DNA sequence: TGTGCCAGCAGCTTACCCCCCGGACAGACCTATGGCTACACCTTC. This sequence encodes CASSLPPGQTYGYTF.

The CDR3 sequence is CASSLAETEQYF. The DNA of the CDR3 is TGTGCCAGCAGCTTAGCTGAGACAGAGCAGTACTTC. This rearrangement joins TRBV5-4 to TRBJ2-7; D uncertain. The CDR3 covers 12 residues. Germline loops: CDR1 SGHNT, CDR2 YYREEE (reference sequence). V was trimmed by 2 bases and J by 7 bases, leaving 10 bases between them.

The gene calls are TRBV4-3 and TRBJ2-1; 9 bases are a match to TRBD2. Germline V lookup: CDR1 LGHNA, CDR2 YSLEER. V shed 0 bases, J shed 4 bases, and the junction held 4 bases outside the gene matches. This CDR3 is 16 amino acids long. The CDR3 loop reads CASSQETAGGYNEQFF. The CDR3 coding sequence is TGCGCCAGCAGCCAAGAGACGGCGGGAGGGTACAATGAGCAGTTCTTC.

This rearrangement joins TRBV27 to TRBJ1-1; tentatively, D is TRBD1 (6 bases). This CDR3 region has 15 residues. V shed 1 base and J shed 1 base, with 10 bases lying between them. From germline, CDR1 is MNHEY and CDR2 SMNVEV (reference sequence). Here the CDR3 reads CASSLFRTENTEAFF. DNA for the CDR3: TGTGCCAGCAGTTTATTCCGGACAGAGAACACTGAAGCTTTCTTT.

The chain employs TRBV10-3 and TRBJ2-3, with 9 bases fitting TRBD2. The CDR3 runs 16 residues. The ends lost 0 bases at V and 4 bases at J; junction bases unmatched: 5. Germline assignment: CDR1 ENHRY and CDR2 SYGVKD. CDR3 sequence: CAISESGSGSADTQYF. CDR3 sequence (DNA): TGTGCCATCAGTGAGTCGGGTAGCGGGAGCGCAGATACGCAGTATTTT.

This chain joins TRBV30 and TRBJ2-3; 7 bases match TRBD2. The CDR3 extends over 14 amino acids. From germline, CDR1 is GTSNPN and CDR2 SVGIG (reference sequence). After removal of 5 bases from V and 3 bases from J, the junction contained 8 bases not matched to a gene. In nucleotides, the CDR3 is TGTGCCTGGTCGTGGGGCGGGAGTACAGATACGCAGTATTTT. It codes for CAWSWGGSTDTQYF.

V gene TRBV7-6 combines with J gene TRBJ1-1; the D is unclear. The CDR3 covers 11 residues. Trimming left V 4 bases short and J 10 bases short, with 10 bases between. Germline lookup yields CDR1 SGHVS and CDR2 FNYEAQ. CDR3: CASSSPPLAFF. In DNA, the CDR3 is TGTGCCAGCAGCTCCCCTCCACTAGCTTTCTTT.

The rearrangement links TRBV4-2 to TRBJ2-7, with D unresolved. Trimming removed 4 bases from V and 5 bases from J, with 9 bases in between. The length of the CDR3 is 12 residues. CDR1 and CDR2 from the germline V gene are LGHNA and YNFKEQ. For the CDR3, the DNA is TGTGCCAGCAGCCCCTCGGGTGACGAGCAGTACTTC. As protein: CASSPSGDEQYF.

The chain combines TRBV11-2 with TRBJ2-7; D possibly corresponds to TRBD2 (5 bases). Looked up from germline, CDR1 is SGHAT and CDR2 is FQNNGV. This CDR3 is built from 12 residues. V gave up 5 bases and J gave up 6 bases, with 11 bases separating them. CDR3 nucleotides: TGTGCCAGCAGCATGGACTCCCCCGAGCAGTACTTC. Its translation: CASSMDSPEQYF.

The genes are TRBV28 and TRBJ2-1; TRBD2 agrees at 9 bases. CDR3 size: 16 residues. V lost 6 bases, J lost 5 bases, and 11 bases stayed unmatched. CDR1 is MDHEN and CDR2 is SYDVKM in the germline V gene. The CDR3: CASRPPGASGNNEQFF. The CDR3 DNA is TGTGCCAGCAGACCACCGGGGGCTAGCGGGAACAATGAGCAGTTCTTC.

The chain uses TRBV4-2 and TRBJ2-3, with D maybe TRBD2 (5 bases). V was pared by 1 base and J by 2 bases, with 7 bases between. Germline values: CDR1 LGHNA, CDR2 YNFKEQ. The CDR3 runs 14 residues. The CDR3 region is CASSQGLSTDTQYF. As DNA, the CDR3 is TGTGCCAGCAGCCAAGGACTATCCACAGATACGCAGTATTTT.

The chain is built from TRBV7-2 and TRBJ1-1, with D unclear. V was trimmed by 1 base and J by 2 bases, leaving 8 bases between them. CDR3 length: 14 amino acids. CDR1 is SGHTA and CDR2 is FQGNSA in the germline V gene. For the CDR3, the DNA is TGTGCCAGCAGCTTAGAAGCCCCAAACACTGAAGCTTTCTTT. It encodes CASSLEAPNTEAFF. Combining the CDR3 with reference TRBV7-2 and TRBJ1-1 gives the whole variable domain GAGVSQSPSNKVTEKGKDVELRCDPISGHTALYWYRQSLGQGLEFLIYFQGNSAPDKSGLPSDRFSAERTGGSVSTLTIQRTQQEDSAVYLCASSLEAPNTEAFFGQGTRLTVV.

The chain has TRBV9 and TRBJ2-1, with unresolved D. CDR1 is SGDLS and CDR2 is YYNGEE in the germline V gene. V lost 0 bases and J 7 bases, leaving 11 bases between the germline ends. The CDR3 length is 14 residues. The chain's CDR3 is CASSVGSGGNEQFF. The CDR3 DNA sequence: TGTGCCAGCAGCGTAGGATCGGGTGGAAATGAGCAGTTCTTC. The variable domain in full, completed from reference TRBV9 and TRBJ2-1, reads DSGVTQTPKHLITATGQRVTLRCSPRSGDLSVYWYQQSLDQGLQFLIQYYNGEERAKGNILERFSAQQFPDLHSELNLSSLELGDSALYFCASSVGSGGNEQFFGPGTRLTVL.